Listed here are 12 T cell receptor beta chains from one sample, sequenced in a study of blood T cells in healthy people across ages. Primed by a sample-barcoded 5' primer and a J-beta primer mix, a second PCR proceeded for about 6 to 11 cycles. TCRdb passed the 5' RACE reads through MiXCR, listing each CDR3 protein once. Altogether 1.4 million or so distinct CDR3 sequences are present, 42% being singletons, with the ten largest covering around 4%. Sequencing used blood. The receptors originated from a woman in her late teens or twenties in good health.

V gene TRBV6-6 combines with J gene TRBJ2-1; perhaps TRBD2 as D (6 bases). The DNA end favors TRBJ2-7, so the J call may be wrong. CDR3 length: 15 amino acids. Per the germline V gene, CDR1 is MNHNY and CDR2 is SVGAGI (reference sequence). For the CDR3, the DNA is TGTGCCAGCAGAGGGGACGGGAGCTCCTACAATGAGCAGTACTTC. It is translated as CASRGDGSSYNEQYF.

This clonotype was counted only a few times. CDR3: CASSQRLAGSLRNEQFF. In DNA form, the CDR3 reads TGTGCCAGCAGCCAGCGACTAGCGGGATCCCTTCGCAATGAGCAGTTCTTC. The rearrangement joins TRBV7-2 to TRBJ2-1, with TRBD2 matching 11 bases. The CDR3 runs to 17 residues. Trimming removed 5 bases from V and 6 bases from J; junction bases left unmatched: 12. From germline, CDR1 is SGHTA and CDR2 FQGNSA.

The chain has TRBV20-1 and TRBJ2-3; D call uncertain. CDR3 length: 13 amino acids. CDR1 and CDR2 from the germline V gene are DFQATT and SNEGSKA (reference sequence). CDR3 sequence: CSSYQSSADTQYF. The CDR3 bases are TGCAGCTCGTACCAGTCCAGCGCAGATACGCAGTATTTT.

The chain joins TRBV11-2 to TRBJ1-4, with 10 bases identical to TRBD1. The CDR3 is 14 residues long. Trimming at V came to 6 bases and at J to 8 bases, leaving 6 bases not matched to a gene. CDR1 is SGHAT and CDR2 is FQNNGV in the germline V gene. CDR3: CASRLTGGAEKLFF. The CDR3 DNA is TGTGCCAGCAGGTTGACAGGGGGCGCAGAAAAACTGTTTTTT.

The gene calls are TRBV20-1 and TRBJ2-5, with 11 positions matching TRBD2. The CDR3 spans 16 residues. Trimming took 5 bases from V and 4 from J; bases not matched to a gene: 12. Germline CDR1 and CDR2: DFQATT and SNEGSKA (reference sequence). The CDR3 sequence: CSALGTSGSFRETQYF. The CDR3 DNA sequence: TGCAGTGCTCTAGGCACTAGCGGGAGCTTTAGAGAGACCCAGTACTTC.

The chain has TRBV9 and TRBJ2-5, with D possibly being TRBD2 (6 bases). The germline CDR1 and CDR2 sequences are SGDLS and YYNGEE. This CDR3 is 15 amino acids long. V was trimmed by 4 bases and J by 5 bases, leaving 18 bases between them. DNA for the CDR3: TGTGCCAGCAGCCTTATGGGACTCGGAGGGGAGACCCAGTACTTC. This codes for CASSLMGLGGETQYF.

The CDR3 DNA is TGCAGTGCTAGTTGGGGACAGTACGGAGCTTTCTTT. Its protein product is CSASWGQYGAFF. The V call is TRBV20-1, the J call TRBJ1-1; TRBD1 aligns across 7 bases. Germline assignment: CDR1 DFQATT and CDR2 SNEGSKA (reference sequence). The J segment lost 10 bases and the V segment lost 3 bases, leaving 8 bases of the junction unmatched. The CDR3 runs to 12 residues.

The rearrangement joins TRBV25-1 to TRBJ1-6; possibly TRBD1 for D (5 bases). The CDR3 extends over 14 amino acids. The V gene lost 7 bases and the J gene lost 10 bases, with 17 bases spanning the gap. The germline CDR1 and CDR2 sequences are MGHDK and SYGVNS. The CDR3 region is CASIADRIGSPLHF. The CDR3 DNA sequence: TGTGCCAGCATCGCCGACAGAATAGGATCACCCCTCCACTTT.

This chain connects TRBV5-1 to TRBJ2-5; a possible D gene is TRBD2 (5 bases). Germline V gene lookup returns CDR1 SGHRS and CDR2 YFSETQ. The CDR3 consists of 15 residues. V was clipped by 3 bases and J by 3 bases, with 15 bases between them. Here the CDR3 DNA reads TGCGCCAGCAGCTCCACCGTCGGGGTGAAAGAGACCCAGTACTTC. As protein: CASSSTVGVKETQYF.

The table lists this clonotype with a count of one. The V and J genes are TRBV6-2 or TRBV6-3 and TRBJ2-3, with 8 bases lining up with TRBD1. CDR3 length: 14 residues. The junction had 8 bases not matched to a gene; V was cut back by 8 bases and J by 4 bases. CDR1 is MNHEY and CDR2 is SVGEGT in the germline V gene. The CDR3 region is CASHRTGRADTQYF. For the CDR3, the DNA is TGTGCCAGCCACCGGACAGGGCGAGCAGATACGCAGTATTTT.

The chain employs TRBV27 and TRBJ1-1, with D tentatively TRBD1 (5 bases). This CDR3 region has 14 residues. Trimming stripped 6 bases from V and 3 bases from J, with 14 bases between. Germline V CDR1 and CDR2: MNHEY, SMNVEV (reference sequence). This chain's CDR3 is CASSPPSRDTEAFF. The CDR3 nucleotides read TGTGCCAGCAGCCCACCGAGCAGGGACACTGAAGCTTTCTTT.

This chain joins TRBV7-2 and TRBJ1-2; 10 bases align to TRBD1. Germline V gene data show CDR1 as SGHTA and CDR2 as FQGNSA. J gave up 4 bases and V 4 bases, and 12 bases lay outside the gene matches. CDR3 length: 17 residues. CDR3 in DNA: TGTGCCAGCAGCTCCTTAAAACAGGGACAGGGGACCTATGGCTACACCTTC. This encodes CASSSLKQGQGTYGYTF.